The clone carrying this TCR beta chain was counted a single time. What it recognizes is unknown. This CDR3 spans 12 amino acids. V shed 5 bases and J shed 7 bases, with 12 bases lying between them. Germline V gene sequence: CDR1 DFQATT, CDR2 SNEGSKA (reference sequence). The data originate from a study of breast tumors, draining lymph nodes, adjacent tissues. Study results and limitations: Tumor TCR diversity was below lymph nodes but above nontumor tissue. Compared with basal-like, luminal-like tumors shared significantly more repertoire with nontumor tissue. Tumor T cell lymph node origin was a supported hypothesis, not proven. Most tumor T cells seemingly derive from lymph node, then expand in tumor.

Each CDR3 protein gets one entry after TCRdb re-called the multiplex PCR reads with MiXCR. The sample comprises more than 15,000 distinct CDR3 sequences, roughly two fifths of which are singletons, and 15% to 25% rests with the top ten. The receptor comes from a female donor with breast cancer. Some clones in this sample may be carry-over from other donors' samples. The chain employs TRBV20-1 and TRBJ2-1; weak D call: TRBD1 (6 bases). Sequenced: breast tumor tissue. In nucleotides, the CDR3 is TGCAGTGCTCCGGATCAGGGGAATGAGCAGTTCTTC. It codes for CSAPDQGNEQFF.